This T cell receptor beta chain was identified in a study of beta chain features in type 1 diabetes (dated by TCRdb to the late 2010s). For the study in its entirety: Mean age, gender distribution, total cell number and subset yield did not differ between patients and healthy donors. Across all samples, roughly 110,000,000 sorted cells were examined, and cell number per subset correlated strongly with RNA yield. The study compared TCRB repertoires of sorted circulating CD4+ T cell subsets between recently diagnosed type 1 diabetes patients and matched healthy donors. Naive and central memory subsets were obtained from all 30 or so donors, but regulatory and stem cell-like memory subsets were isolated from only 8 patients and roughly eight healthy donors. The full study reports these points: PCR might favor shorter templates, but patient and control samples were amplified and corrected together, so any skew would affect both groups equally. Naive, central memory and regulatory TCRB repertoires appeared to be more alike among patients than among healthy donors. A moderate but significant shortening of TCRB CDR3 length was observed in type 1 diabetes patients in all four CD4+ subsets. Because small numbers of individuals were included in the HLA sub-analyses, any influence of HLA type on TCRB rearrangement was left unresolved. Fewer insertions and more nucleotide deletions at VDJ recombination sites were observed in patients with type 1 diabetes, implying thymic rearrangement abnormalities. Because cDNA was sequenced instead of genomic DNA, highly expressing activated cells could be over-represented, though the groups showed no difference in activation or CD3 levels.

Of note for this clone: Its antigen is unknown. One base away there is no much larger clone; base qualities are not given. This sample includes further DNA sequences coding for the same CDR3.

Each donor gave one peripheral blood draw, averaging around 0.11 L, which was collected into heparinised tubes. A BD FACSAria II and a panel including CD45RO, CCR7, CD25, CD127, CD95 and CD27 were used to sort naive, central memory, regulatory and stem cell-like memory CD4+ T cells. A purity above 95% was achieved for all sorted populations. PBMCs were isolated right away by Lymphoprep density gradient centrifugation and were stained directly, without culture. To minimize batch effects, samples were stained and sorted in pairs, one healthy donor with one patient per experiment. The CDR3 runs 15 amino acids, cysteine and phenylalanine included. CDR3 DNA only is kept here, 45 bases in frame from base 1. Looking up the germline V gene (reference sequence) yields CDR1 MNHEY and CDR2 SMNVEV. Trimming removed 0 bases from V and 1 base from J; the gene matches leave 2 bases unexplained. All of the isolated RNA was reverse transcribed with the High Capacity cDNA Reverse Transcription Kit, so expressed TCRB transcripts were sequenced. Deep immunoSEQ sequencing was performed on naive, central memory and regulatory T cell samples, with an average of approximately 4 million total reads per sample. Sorted cells were lysed in RLT buffer and RNA was extracted with DNase-treated RNeasy Micro or Mini kits, depending on cell number. To prevent cross-contamination, every cell subset was processed on its own, while patient and healthy donor samples were processed together. TCRB sequences were amplified from cDNA with the immunoSEQ multiplex PCR, producing 87-bp fragments spanning the CDR3 region. The amplicons were sequenced using the Illumina HiSeq platform. Processing in the source paper ran as follows. Synthetic template baselines were used to correct PCR bias computationally, reads within Hamming distance 2 were collapsed together, and singletons that could not be merged were discarded. By aligning reads against IMGT, V, D and J genes, CDR3 length, and insertions or deletions at six rearrangement sites were assigned. Clonotype counts were normalized to sorted cell number within each subset before computing true diversity and Gini coefficients with the tcR R package. The overlap coefficient, calculated on TCRB nucleotide sequences, was used to measure repertoire sharing. Out-of-frame TCRB sequences from naive cells were analyzed as a proxy for the pre-selection repertoire. This immuneACCESS table, as held by TCRdb, lists in-frame sequences with V and J called but not all clones. Of the missing ones, under half trace to an unresolved V gene in checked studies; the others have no known cause. The V and J calls and clone size were taken over from that table, and D and trimming were inferred from the DNA. The sample profile shows 250,000 to 350,000 clones; 13% to 15% of them were found once. The leading ten clones occupy over 0.015% of the sample.

The origin of this receptor is a man younger than 45 with type 1 diabetes. The chain joins TRBV27 to TRBJ1-2, and TRBD1 matches 7 of the central bases. The sample was naive CD4+ T cells from blood. The sample's cell subset or site label, in plain terms: true naive CD4+ T cells. Read as DNA, the sequence is TGTGCCAGCAGTTTATCTTCAGGGGGTAACTATGGCTACACCTTC. Its amino acids are CASSLSSGGNYGYTF.